One and the same sample provided the 29 T cell receptor beta chains below, sequenced in a study of tumor and adjacent non-tumor tissue in lung cancer. A modified ARM-PCR protocol with three rounds of nested PCR amplified TCRbeta. TCRdb used MiXCR to reprocess the multiplex PCR reads, holding one entry per CDR3 protein. The sample holds about 86,000 distinct CDR3 sequences, more than 65% seen once. RNA was extracted from bulk tissue without any cell sorting. More than 3 cm separated this lung sample from the edge of the tumor. The sample was distant non-tumor lung tissue. The receptors were gathered from a woman aged 50 to 60 with non-small cell lung cancer.

In this sample, this clonotype turned up once. An end of the junction differs from the germline gene, which may be a read error. The V gene is TRBV20-1, the J gene TRBJ2-1; either TRBD1 or TRBD2 may supply D (5 bases each). CDR1 is DFQATT and CDR2 is SNEGSKA in the germline V gene (reference sequence). There are 15 residues in the CDR3. Here the CDR3 reads CSARYGATAGNEEFF. For the CDR3, the DNA is TGCAGTGCCCGCTATGGGGCTACTGCGGGTAATGAGGAGTTTTTC.

The chain uses TRBV6-6 and TRBJ1-1; TRBD1 is a possible D gene (5 bases). CDR3 length: 15 amino acids. Trimming cost V 11 bases and J 0 bases, with 19 bases left between them. The germline V gene has CDR1 MNHNY and CDR2 SVGAGI (reference sequence). CDR3: CACCFEGQVNTEAFF. Here the CDR3 DNA reads TGTGCCTGCTGTTTTGAGGGGCAGGTGAACACTGAAGCTTTCTTT.

This chain links TRBV19 with TRBJ1-1; TRBD1 matches at 8 bases. V trimming: 10 bases; J trimming: 10 bases; junction bases outside the gene matches: 29. Germline V gene data show CDR1 as LNHDA and CDR2 as SQIVND (reference sequence). The CDR3 contains 18 residues. The CDR3 region is CAKTPPNDRGLWVVGAFF. The CDR3 DNA reads as TGTGCCAAAACTCCGCCTAATGACAGGGGCCTCTGGGTGGTTGGAGCTTTCTTT.

The chain is built from TRBV5-6 and TRBJ1-4, with unresolved D. The germline V gene has CDR1 SGHDT and CDR2 YYEEEE. Trimming removed 4 bases from V and 0 bases from J, with 19 bases in between. CDR3 length: 18 residues. CDR3 in amino acids: CASSTWTEIVATNEKLFF. CDR3 bases: TGTGCCAGCAGCACCTGGACGGAAATAGTTGCAACTAATGAAAAACTGTTTTTT.

About this clonotype itself: A read error may explain this, as a much larger clone is one base away. CDR3 sequence (DNA): TGTGCCTGGAGGCCCGTAAGGGGGCGGGGACAGCCAGGAAACACCATATATTTT. Protein sequence: CAWRPVRGRGQPGNTIYF. The V gene is TRBV30, the J gene TRBJ1-3, with 7 positions matching TRBD1. Germline V gene data show CDR1 as GTSNPN and CDR2 as SVGIG (reference sequence). The ends lost 3 bases at V and 4 bases at J; junction bases unmatched: 18. The CDR3 consists of 18 residues. The full variable domain, with the rest looked up from reference TRBV30 and TRBJ1-3, is SQTIHQWPATLVQPVGSPLSLECTVEGTSNPNLYWYRQAAGRGLQLLFYSVGIGQISSEVPQNLSASRPQDRQFILSSKKLLLSDSGFYLCAWRPVRGRGQPGNTIYFGEGSWLTVV.

This chain uses TRBV6-5 with TRBJ2-3, with D unclear. Germline V gene sequence: CDR1 MNHEY, CDR2 SVGAGI. This CDR3 spans 11 amino acids. The CDR3 protein is CPGSYYDTQYF. The CDR3 nucleotides are TGTCCCGGCAGTTACTATGATACGCAGTATTTT.

The table lists this clonotype with a count of one. The J gene is TRBJ2-1, the V gene TRBV29-1, with TRBD1 as a possible D gene (6 bases). Looked up from germline, CDR1 is SQVTM and CDR2 is ANQGSEA. The CDR3 spans 17 residues. Trimming took 1 base from V and 14 from J, leaving 30 bases between them. CDR3 nucleotide sequence: TGCAGCGTTGAAGGGGGAGACAGGCTGGTGTCCTACAATGAAGAGTTCTTC. Translating it yields CSVEGGDRLVSYNEEFF.

Many counts were recorded for this clonotype. This rearrangement joins TRBV28 to TRBJ2-5, with TRBD2 matching over 12 bases. The CDR3 covers 16 residues. CDR1 and CDR2 from the germline V gene are MDHEN and SYDVKM. The V gene end was trimmed by 8 bases and the J gene end by 1 base; junction bases not matched to a gene: 8. The CDR3 here is CASRLAGGTVQETQYF. CDR3 in DNA: TGTGCCAGCCGGCTAGCGGGAGGGACGGTCCAAGAGACCCAGTACTTC.

About this clonotype itself: This clone may be a read error of a much larger clone one base away. The gene calls are TRBV6-5 and TRBJ1-2; 7 positions match TRBD1. This CDR3 region has 15 residues. V was pared by 7 bases and J by 12 bases, with 20 bases of the junction left unmatched. Per the germline V gene, CDR1 is MNHEY and CDR2 is SVGAGI. CDR3 residues: CASIEILQGHYDNTF. CDR3 nucleotides: TGTGCCAGCATCGAGATCCTACAGGGGCACTATGACAACACCTTC.

With regard to this clonotype: Its ends do not fully match the called genes, so a read error is possible. The V and J genes are TRBV29-1 and TRBJ2-7; 9 nucleotides align to TRBD2. The CDR3 has 16 residues. Germline assignment: CDR1 SQVTM and CDR2 ANQGSEA. The CDR3: CNVEGASGAPEAEQYF. CDR3 nucleotides: TGCAACGTTGAAGGGGCTAGCGGGGCCCCGGAGGCCGAACAGTACTTC.

Note on this clonotype: The CDR3 ends on some other residue instead of the conserved phenylalanine or tryptophan, so this is likely a read error. CDR3 DNA: TGTGCCAGCAGTTTGGGAGGAAGCCCTGAAGCTTTCCTT. It is translated as CASSLGGSPEAFL. The gene calls are TRBV28 and TRBJ1-1; D unresolved. With 3 bases removed from V and 6 bases from J, the gap between germline ends came to 11 bases. The CDR3 contains 13 residues. The germline V gene has CDR1 MDHEN and CDR2 SYDVKM.

With respect to this clonotype: A read error may produce the germline difference seen at one junction end. The chain recombines TRBV5-6 with TRBJ2-1, with D possibly TRBD1 on 6 matching bases. CDR3 size: 15 residues. Looked up from germline, CDR1 is SGHDT and CDR2 is YYEEEE. As DNA, the CDR3 is TGTGCCAGCAGTTACAGGGTCAGCTCCCACAATGAACAGTTCTTC. It codes for CASSYRVSSHNEQFF.

A single count supports this clonotype. The CDR3 region has the DNA TGCAGCGTCACGGACAGGGATAATTCACCCCTCCACTTT. Translated: CSVTDRDNSPLHF. V gene TRBV29-1 combines with J gene TRBJ1-6; 8 positions match TRBD1. In germline, CDR1 is SQVTM, CDR2 ANQGSEA. Trimming cost V 6 bases and J 5 bases; bases outside gene matches: 3. There are 13 residues in the CDR3.

Concerning this clonotype: This is likely a read error, given that the CDR3 carries no conserved phenylalanine or tryptophan at its end. The V gene is TRBV10-1, the J gene TRBJ2-3; a possible D gene is TRBD2 (5 bases). Trimming stripped 2 bases from V and 4 bases from J, with 13 bases between. The CDR3 runs to 15 residues. Germline V CDR1 and CDR2: WNHNN, SYGVQD (reference sequence). The DNA of the CDR3 is TGCGCCAGCAGTGAGCAACTAGTGACCTCAGATACGCAGTATTTA. It is translated as CASSEQLVTSDTQYL.

As concerns this clonotype: One end of the junction is discordant with germline, which a read error may explain. The V call is TRBV5-1, the J call TRBJ1-5; D is unclear. The CDR3 is made up of 14 amino acids. Germline V gives CDR1 SGHRS, CDR2 YFSETQ. The CDR3, as DNA: TGCGCCAGCAGAGGGAATGGAAGCAATGAGCCCCAGCATTTT. This sequence encodes CASRGNGSNEPQHF.

This clonotype was counted a single time. A much larger clone sits a single nucleotide away, making a read error possible. The rearrangement joins TRBV7-9 to TRBJ2-7, with TRBD2 as a possible D gene (5 bases). Trimming took 7 bases from V and 7 from J, leaving 14 bases between them. There are 12 residues in the CDR3. Germline V gene sequence: CDR1 SEHNR, CDR2 FQNEAQ (reference sequence). DNA for the CDR3: TGTGCCAGCAACCCCGGGGTGTTAGAGCAGTACTTC. This sequence encodes CASNPGVLEQYF.

The genes are TRBV7-9 and TRBJ1-4; D remains ambiguous. The CDR3 runs 18 residues. The V end lost 4 bases, the J end lost 4 bases, and 22 bases lay between the germline ends. CDR1 is SEHNR and CDR2 is FQNEAQ in the germline V gene (reference sequence). CDR3 sequence: CASSYREYLPAGNEKLFF. CDR3 nucleotide sequence: TGTGCCAGCAGCTACCGGGAATACCTCCCGGCCGGTAATGAAAAACTGTTTTTT.

The V and J genes are TRBV28 and TRBJ2-3; D is tentatively TRBD1 or TRBD2 (5 bases each). The CDR3 spans 15 residues. Trimming cost V 5 bases and J 3 bases, with 15 bases left between them. Germline lookup yields CDR1 MDHEN and CDR2 SYDVKM. CDR3 sequence reads: CASSPTGTRTDTQYF. The CDR3 region has the DNA TGTGCCAGCAGTCCCACCGGGACCCGTACAGATACGCAGTATTTT. Full variable domain (rest looked up from reference TRBV28 and TRBJ2-3): DVKVTQSSRYLVKRTGEKVFLECVQDMDHENMFWYRQDPGLGLRLIYFSYDVKMKEKGDIPEGYSVSREKKERFSLILESASTNQTSMYLCASSPTGTRTDTQYFGPGTRLTVL.

A remark on this clonotype: Given the absence of the conserved phenylalanine or tryptophan at the CDR3 end, a read error is likely. The gene calls are TRBV11-2 and TRBJ1-5; the D is unclear. Germline V gene sequence: CDR1 SGHAT, CDR2 FQNNGV. The CDR3 length is 17 residues. CDR3: CASSLDGMTRSDQPQHS. The CDR3 DNA sequence: TGCGCCAGCAGCTTAGATGGTATGACAAGGTCAGATCAGCCCCAGCATTCT.

There are many counts of this clonotype. V is TRBV5-1 and J is TRBJ2-1; 8 positions match TRBD1. After removal of 4 bases from V and 9 bases from J, the junction contained 9 bases not matched to a gene. The CDR3 runs 14 residues. Germline values: CDR1 SGHRS, CDR2 YFSETQ. CDR3 region: CASSVLDRETEQFF. In DNA, the CDR3 is TGCGCCAGCAGCGTATTGGACAGGGAGACTGAGCAGTTCTTC.

On this clonotype: A read error may explain this, as a much larger clone is one base away. This chain joins TRBV5-1 and TRBJ2-1; D is undetermined. This CDR3 contains 17 residues. Germline values: CDR1 SGHRS, CDR2 YFSETQ. The CDR3 loop reads CASRPSSGPSSYDEQFF. CDR3 nucleotides: TGCGCCAGCAGACCTTCCTCGGGCCCCTCCTCCTACGATGAGCAGTTCTTC.

The table lists this clonotype with many counts. V usage is TRBV4-1 and J usage is TRBJ1-1, with 10 bases aligning to TRBD1. Germline CDR1 reads MGHRA; CDR2 reads YSYEKL. The length of the CDR3 is 14 residues. Trimming removed 2 bases from V and 5 bases from J; junction bases left unmatched: 2. The CDR3 DNA sequence: TGCGCCAGCAGCCAACGGACAGGGGGGACTGAAGCTTTCTTT. The encoded protein is CASSQRTGGTEAFF.

Worth noting for this clonotype: This may arise from a read error, as a much more abundant clone is one base away. The V gene is TRBV12-3 or TRBV12-4, the J gene TRBJ1-2; 8 positions agree with TRBD1. CDR3 length: 13 amino acids. The CDR3, as DNA: TGTGCCAGCAGCCTGGGACAGGAGTATGACTACACCTTC. Translating it yields CASSLGQEYDYTF.

CDR3 region: CASSQEGRGLCDEQFF. The DNA of the CDR3 is TGTGCCAGCAGCCAAGAGGGAAGGGGGCTTTGCGATGAGCAGTTCTTC. The V call is TRBV14, the J call TRBJ2-1, with 7 bases fitting TRBD1. The germline CDR1 and CDR2 sequences are SGHDN and FVKESK. CDR3 length: 16 residues. V gave up 0 bases and J gave up 8 bases; unmatched junction bases: 10.

About this clonotype itself: Mismatch with germline at one junction end may stem from a read error. The chain combines TRBV5-6 with TRBJ2-3, with D perhaps TRBD1 or TRBD2 (5 bases each). Germline CDR1 reads SGHDT; CDR2 reads YYEEEE. CDR3 length: 15 amino acids. The CDR3 here is CVSSLAGTGSDTQYF. The CDR3 region has the DNA TGTGTCAGCAGCTTGGCGGGCACAGGTTCAGACACGCAGTATTTT.

The chain carries TRBV11-3 and TRBJ2-3; a possible D gene is TRBD2 (5 bases). Per germline, CDR1 SGHNT and CDR2 YENEEA. The CDR3 covers 14 residues. V dropped 6 bases and J dropped 0 bases, with 10 bases sitting between them. DNA for the CDR3: TGTGCCAGCAGTTCGCCGGGGAGCACAGATACGCAGTATTTT. It is translated as CASSSPGSTDTQYF.

As regards this clonotype: The DNA is omitted, as the CDR3 cannot be located on it reliably, and the CDR3 follows TCRdb's listing. This CDR3 reads CASILGWGTWGNEQFF. J is TRBJ2-1 and V is TRBV5-6; the DNA was not used to check the table's D call, TRBD2. CDR1 and CDR2 from the germline V gene are SGHDT and YYEEEE. From its first to its last residue, the CDR3 has 16 amino acids.

On this clonotype itself: Since a much larger clone is just one base distant, this may be a read error. The chain is built from TRBV20-1 and TRBJ2-2, with TRBD2 identical over 9 bases. The CDR3 is 14 amino acids. CDR1 DFQATT and CDR2 SNEGSKA come from the germline V gene (reference sequence). CDR3 sequence reads: CNASNAGGNGELFF. CDR3 bases: TGCAATGCTAGTAACGCGGGAGGGAACGGGGAGCTGTTTTTT.

To note about this clonotype: This may be a read error: a much more frequent sequence differs by one nucleotide. The rearrangement uses TRBV6-1 and TRBJ1-1, with no clear D. There are 12 residues in the CDR3. Germline assignment: CDR1 MNHNS and CDR2 SASEGT. The CDR3 bases are TGTACCAGAAGTGTACATAGCACTGAAGCTTTCTTT. Its translation is CTRSVHSTEAFF.